These 32 T cell receptor beta chains share one sample of origin, sequenced in a study of CXCR3-negative and CXCR3-positive naive CD8 T cells. Study outcomes and limitations: TRB CDR3s of CXCR3-positive naive cells were more hydrophobic than those of CXCR3-negative naive cells.

The authors prepared UMI-labeled TRB cDNA libraries by 5' RACE. TCRdb reprocessed the 5' RACE reads and keeps a single row for each CDR3 protein, giving no DNA. This listing includes 6,000 or so distinct CDR3 sequences. The antigens of these receptors remain unknown. Sequenced material: naive CXCR3+ CD8+ T cells from blood. Sample subset: CD45RO-CCR7+CD27+CD95- naive CD8+ T cells expressing CXCR3 (TNR3+). These receptors all come from a human donor in good health. Some clones in this sample may be carry-over from other donors' samples.

The chain couples TRBV7-2 to TRBJ2-1; TCRdb picks TRBD1, but there is no DNA to check that call. There are 11 residues in the CDR3. Germline lookup yields CDR1 SGHTA and CDR2 FQGNSA. This CDR3 is CAIGTGNEQFF.

The V call is TRBV11-1, the J call TRBJ1-1; TCRdb outputs TRBD1, but without DNA this stays unchecked. Germline-derived CDR1 and CDR2 are SGHAT and FQDESV (reference sequence). The CDR3 sequence is 15 residues long. This chain's CDR3 is CASSLHPGLGGQAFF.

The chain has TRBV29-1 and TRBJ2-2. CDR3 size: 12 residues. Per the germline V gene, CDR1 is SQVTM and CDR2 is ANQGSEA. The CDR3 sequence: CSVVRESGELFF.

This sequence joins TRBV6-1 and TRBJ2-2; the TRBD1 assignment by TCRdb is unverifiable without DNA. The CDR3 is made up of 11 amino acids. The V gene's germline CDR1 is MNHNS and CDR2 SASEGT. This CDR3 is CASIRQGELFF.

The chain combines TRBV20-1 with TRBJ2-7; TCRdb's D call, TRBD2, is unchecked because there is no DNA. Looked up from germline, CDR1 is DFQATT and CDR2 is SNEGSKA (reference sequence). The CDR3 is made up of 12 amino acids. The CDR3 loop reads CSARGDSYEQYF.

The chain links TRBV5-1 to TRBJ2-3; TCRdb's D call, TRBD1, is unchecked because there is no DNA. Germline assignment: CDR1 SGHRS and CDR2 YFSETQ. The CDR3 totals 18 residues. This CDR3 is CASSLDKRELSYTDTEYF. Full variable domain (missing parts from reference TRBV5-1 and TRBJ2-3): KAGVTQTPRYLIKTRGQQVTLSCSPISGHRSVSWYQQTPGQGLQFLFEYFSETQRNKGNFPGRFSGRQFSNSRSEMNVSTLELGDSALYLCASSLDKRELSYTDTEYFGPGTRLTVL.

The chain uses TRBV9 and TRBJ2-7; TCRdb indicates TRBD2, and absent DNA this call remains unverified. This CDR3 is 17 amino acids long. The germline CDR1 and CDR2 sequences are SGDLS and YYNGEE. Here the CDR3 reads CASSVGGWESGSYEQYF.

This clonotype shows up as medium-sized (0.01 to 0.1%) by frequency. This chain links TRBV15 with TRBJ2-3; TCRdb's D gene call, TRBD2, goes unchecked for lack of DNA. The CDR3 covers 16 residues. Germline lookup yields CDR1 LNHNV and CDR2 YYDKDF (reference sequence). CDR3 region: CATSRLAGGSTDTQYF.

The J gene is TRBJ1-1, the V gene TRBV29-1; TCRdb reports TRBD1, a call that lacks DNA to check it against. Germline lookup yields CDR1 SQVTM and CDR2 ANQGSEA. The CDR3 has 13 residues. CDR3 sequence reads: CSFWTGLNTEAFF.

The chain combines TRBV5-1 with TRBJ2-7; TCRdb's D gene call, TRBD1, goes unchecked for lack of DNA. The CDR3 loop spans 13 amino acids. Germline V gene sequence: CDR1 SGHRS, CDR2 YFSETQ. This chain's CDR3 is CASSLERGYEQYF.

Its frequency marks this clonotype as medium-sized. This chain connects TRBV29-1 to TRBJ2-1. This CDR3 contains 13 residues. Per the germline V gene, CDR1 is SQVTM and CDR2 is ANQGSEA. CDR3: CSVVTVLYNEQFF.

This clonotype is identified as medium-sized from frequency. The chain joins TRBV19 to TRBJ1-1; TCRdb names TRBD1, which stays unverified in the absence of DNA. The CDR3 contains 16 residues. CDR1 and CDR2 (germline): LNHDA, SQIVND (reference sequence). The CDR3 sequence: CASSIVVQRRDTEAFF. The full variable domain, its missing parts supplied by reference TRBV19 and TRBJ1-1, is DGGITQSPKYLFRKEGQNVTLSCEQNLNHDAMYWYRQDPGQGLRLIYYSQIVNDFQKGDIAEGYSVSREKKESFPLTVTSAQKNPTAFYLCASSIVVQRRDTEAFFGQGTRLTVV.

This chain joins TRBV7-8 and TRBJ2-2; the TCRdb D gene call, TRBD1, has no DNA to confirm it. Germline V gene lookup returns CDR1 SGHVS and CDR2 FQNEAQ. This CDR3 region has 14 residues. This CDR3 reads CASSLAPGTGELFF.

The V call is TRBV7-9, the J call TRBJ2-1; TCRdb selects TRBD2, and the lack of DNA leaves this call unchecked. The CDR3 length is 12 residues. Germline V gene data show CDR1 as SEHNR and CDR2 as FQNEAQ (reference sequence). The CDR3: CASSLGLAEQFF. Looking up the rest from reference TRBV7-9 and TRBJ2-1 gives the full variable domain: DTGVSQNPRHKITKRGQNVTFRCDPISEHNRLYWYRQTLGQGPEFLTYFQNEAQLEKSRLLSDRFSAERPKGSFSTLEIQRTEQGDSAMYLCASSLGLAEQFFGPGTRLTVL.

This sequence joins TRBV29-1 and TRBJ2-3. The CDR3 runs 16 residues. Germline V gene sequence: CDR1 SQVTM, CDR2 ANQGSEA. CDR3 residues: CSVEDPLGLSTDTQYF.

Judged by frequency, this clonotype is medium-sized. The gene calls are TRBV7-2 and TRBJ2-1; TCRdb returns TRBD1, unconfirmable since there is no DNA. CDR1 and CDR2 (germline): SGHTA, FQGNSA. The CDR3 spans 15 residues. This chain's CDR3 is CASSLSGTVGDEQFF.

The V call is TRBV7-9, the J call TRBJ2-7; TCRdb picks TRBD2, but there is no DNA to check that call. The CDR3 is 12 amino acids. CDR1 and CDR2 from the germline V gene are SEHNR and FQNEAQ (reference sequence). The CDR3 region is CASSSEGYEQYF.

This rearrangement joins TRBV14 to TRBJ2-1. CDR1 is SGHDN and CDR2 is FVKESK in the germline V gene. This CDR3 comprises 15 residues. CDR3 loop: CASSQVASAHNEQFF.

The gene calls are TRBV3-1 and TRBJ1-5; there is no DNA to check the TCRdb D call of TRBD1. This CDR3 comprises 14 residues. Germline V gene data show CDR1 as LGHDT and CDR2 as YNNKEL (reference sequence). The CDR3: CASSLQGANQPQHF. Full variable domain (rest looked up from reference TRBV3-1 and TRBJ1-5): DTAVSQTPKYLVTQMGNDKSIKCEQNLGHDTMYWYKQDSKKFLKIMFSYNNKELIINETVPNRFSPKSPDKAHLNLHINSLELGDSAVYFCASSLQGANQPQHFGDGTRLSIL.

This clonotype is deemed medium-sized by its frequency. This chain links TRBV29-1 with TRBJ2-7; TCRdb designates TRBD1, a call that cannot be tested without DNA. Germline-derived CDR1 and CDR2 are SQVTM and ANQGSEA. CDR3 length: 15 amino acids. CDR3 residues: CSVGGRGSGTYEQYF.

V is TRBV13 and J is TRBJ2-5. The CDR3 totals 13 residues. CDR1 is PRHDT and CDR2 is FYEKMQ in the germline V gene (reference sequence). CDR3 loop: CASSSGSPGTQYF.

This chain links TRBV6-2 or TRBV6-3 with TRBJ2-7. This CDR3 comprises 12 residues. Germline-derived CDR1 and CDR2 are MNHEY and SVGEGT. The CDR3 protein is CASSYSVYAEYF.

The V call is TRBV4-1, the J call TRBJ2-3; TCRdb lists TRBD1, though no DNA is available to test this call. Germline loops: CDR1 MGHRA, CDR2 YSYEKL. CDR3 length equals 16 residues. The CDR3: CASSQEDRASTDTQYF.

This clonotype is classed as medium-sized by frequency. The rearrangement uses TRBV20-1 and TRBJ2-1; TCRdb indicates TRBD2, and absent DNA this call remains unverified. The germline CDR1 and CDR2 sequences are DFQATT and SNEGSKA (reference sequence). This CDR3 region has 13 residues. CDR3 amino acids: CSARDGENNEQFF.

J is TRBJ2-3 and V is TRBV6-5; TCRdb's assignment of TRBD1 cannot be checked, as there is no DNA. The CDR3 sequence is 15 residues long. Germline-derived CDR1 and CDR2 are MNHEY and SVGAGI. The CDR3 region is CASSYSNTGPDTQYF.

The genes are TRBV30 and TRBJ1-5. The CDR3 runs to 14 residues. Germline CDR1 and CDR2: GTSNPN and SVGIG (reference sequence). The CDR3 loop is CAWSVRSYNQPQHF.

This clonotype is classed as medium-sized by frequency. The CDR3 region is CSGRGSLTNEQFF. The chain couples TRBV29-1 to TRBJ2-1; with no DNA, the TCRdb D assignment of TRBD1 cannot be verified. The germline CDR1 and CDR2 sequences are SQVTM and ANQGSEA. CDR3 size: 13 residues.

CDR3 region: CAISEGLLNKGYTF. The chain has TRBV10-3 and TRBJ1-2. Germline V gene lookup returns CDR1 ENHRY and CDR2 SYGVKD. The length of the CDR3 is 14 residues.

This chain links TRBV5-4 with TRBJ2-1; TCRdb returns TRBD2, unconfirmable since there is no DNA. Germline CDR1 is SGHNT and CDR2 is YYREEE (reference sequence). The CDR3 extends over 17 amino acids. The CDR3 is CASSEPAGLLRPNEQFF.

Judged by frequency, this clonotype is medium-sized. V is TRBV29-1 and J is TRBJ2-7; TCRdb selects TRBD1, and the lack of DNA leaves this call unchecked. CDR3 size: 14 residues. Germline CDR1 and CDR2: SQVTM and ANQGSEA. The CDR3 loop reads CSVEGGQGQYEQYF.

This clonotype ranks as medium-sized in terms of frequency. This sequence joins TRBV29-1 and TRBJ2-1; TCRdb picks TRBD2, but there is no DNA to check that call. CDR1 and CDR2 (germline): SQVTM, ANQGSEA. This CDR3 is built from 14 residues. The CDR3 protein is CSVEGLGEINEQFF.

CDR3 amino acids: CAAGLAVYNEQFF. The chain carries TRBV6-6 and TRBJ2-1; with no DNA, the TCRdb D assignment of TRBD2 cannot be verified. Germline V CDR1 and CDR2: MNHNY, SVGAGI (reference sequence). The CDR3 contains 13 residues.